A single sample gave rise to the 19 T cell receptor beta chains below, sequenced in a study of T cell clusters in autoimmune cytopenias. TRB was amplified from about 250 ng of peripheral blood genomic DNA per sample. TRB rearrangements were amplified by touch-down multiplex PCR with mixed TRB-A/B primers. TCRdb reanalyzed the multiplex PCR reads and collapses them to one entry per CDR3 protein, without DNA. This sample's table reports about 2,200 distinct CDR3 sequences. Specimen: peripheral blood. The receptor source for this set is a human donor with an autoimmune cytopenia or autoimmune hepatitis (not recorded which).

The V gene is TRBV4-2, the J gene TRBJ2-1; without DNA, the TCRdb call of TRBD1 cannot be checked. CDR1 and CDR2 (germline): LGHNA, YNFKEQ. CDR3 length equals 16 residues. CDR3 protein: CASSPAGTLTYNEQFF.

This chain links TRBV7-9 with TRBJ2-1; TCRdb indicates TRBD1, and absent DNA this call remains unverified. The CDR3 loop spans 16 amino acids. The germline V gene has CDR1 SEHNR and CDR2 FQNEAQ (reference sequence). The CDR3 protein is CASSSSGGRFKAEQFF.

By frequency, this clonotype registers medium-sized. The gene calls are TRBV29-1 and TRBJ2-7; TCRdb gives TRBD2 as the D gene, but with no DNA this cannot be confirmed. This CDR3 has 13 amino acids. Germline V gene lookup returns CDR1 SQVTM and CDR2 ANQGSEA. The CDR3 here is CSVEWGLPYEQYF.

The CDR3 sequence is CASSGTGRDNSPLHF. J is TRBJ1-6 and V is TRBV6-2 or TRBV6-3. The CDR3 totals 15 residues. Germline-derived CDR1 and CDR2 are MNHEY and SVGEGT.

The chain employs TRBV12-3 or TRBV12-4 and TRBJ1-5; TCRdb's D gene call, TRBD1, goes unchecked for lack of DNA. The CDR3 is 16 residues long. CDR3 loop: CASSRDRGLSNQPQHF.

This clonotype is medium-sized (0.01 to 0.1%) by frequency. The chain employs TRBV9 and TRBJ2-2; the TCRdb D gene call, TRBD2, has no DNA to confirm it. The CDR3 is made up of 18 amino acids. Germline loops: CDR1 SGDLS, CDR2 YYNGEE. CDR3 loop: CASSVAGGTSGYTGELFF.

The chain combines TRBV20-1 with TRBJ2-1; TCRdb reports TRBD2, a call that lacks DNA to check it against. The CDR3 loop spans 16 amino acids. Germline-derived CDR1 and CDR2 are DFQATT and SNEGSKA (reference sequence). The CDR3 sequence: CSAYPIAGGGYNEQFF.

The V gene is TRBV18, the J gene TRBJ1-2; TCRdb lists TRBD1, though no DNA is available to test this call. Germline-derived CDR1 and CDR2 are KGHSH and LQKENI. The CDR3 length is 16 residues. CDR3 in amino acids: CASSPRQDSFTVGYTF. Variable domain in full (rest from reference TRBV18 and TRBJ1-2): NAGVMQNPRHLVRRRGQEARLRCSPMKGHSHVYWYRQLPEEGLKFMVYLQKENIIDESGMPKERFSAEFPKEGPSILRIQQVVRGDSAAYFCASSPRQDSFTVGYTFGSGTRLTVV.

Measured by frequency, this clonotype is hyperexpanded. The J gene is TRBJ2-5, the V gene TRBV27; TCRdb picks TRBD2, but there is no DNA to check that call. CDR3 length: 16 residues. The germline V gene encodes CDR1 MNHEY and CDR2 SMNVEV (reference sequence). This CDR3 is CASSEGLAGLQETQYF.

This clonotype is medium-sized by frequency. The V and J genes are TRBV13 and TRBJ1-1. Germline V gives CDR1 PRHDT, CDR2 FYEKMQ (reference sequence). The CDR3 consists of 15 residues. The CDR3 protein is CASSPGGWVNTEAFF.

By frequency, this clonotype is medium-sized. The V call is TRBV6-1, the J call TRBJ2-1; TCRdb gives TRBD2 as the D gene, but with no DNA this cannot be confirmed. Per germline, CDR1 MNHNS and CDR2 SASEGT. The length of the CDR3 is 16 residues. CDR3 sequence reads: CASRLILAGGGNEQFF.

The chain is built from TRBV5-1 and TRBJ2-2; TCRdb calls TRBD1, which cannot be checked without DNA. There are 15 residues in the CDR3. Germline-derived CDR1 and CDR2 are SGHRS and YFSETQ. CDR3 in amino acids: CASRLPGTGSGELFF.

Frequency places this clonotype as large. This chain links TRBV29-1 with TRBJ1-2; TCRdb reports TRBD1, a call that lacks DNA to check it against. The CDR3 covers 13 residues. Germline CDR1 SQVTM, CDR2 ANQGSEA. The CDR3 sequence: CSVERSGGDGYTF.

This chain connects TRBV7-9 to TRBJ2-1. There are 15 residues in the CDR3. Germline V gives CDR1 SEHNR, CDR2 FQNEAQ (reference sequence). CDR3 protein: CASSKAGVTYNEQFF.

Considering frequency, this clonotype is medium-sized. The V call is TRBV12-3 or TRBV12-4, the J call TRBJ1-4. This CDR3 is 14 amino acids long. CDR3 sequence: CASSAQVSTEKLFF.

V usage is TRBV19 and J usage is TRBJ1-2; TCRdb returns TRBD1, unconfirmable since there is no DNA. In germline, CDR1 is LNHDA, CDR2 SQIVND (reference sequence). This CDR3 comprises 14 residues. This chain's CDR3 is CASSTLWTGPGYTF.

This clonotype registers medium-sized by frequency. The chain links TRBV19 to TRBJ1-1. CDR3 length: 13 amino acids. The germline CDR1 and CDR2 sequences are LNHDA and SQIVND (reference sequence). CDR3: CASGKSMNTEAFF.

The chain combines TRBV5-1 with TRBJ1-4; checking the TCRdb D call of TRBD1 is not possible without DNA. This CDR3 has 14 residues. Germline V lookup: CDR1 SGHRS, CDR2 YFSETQ. CDR3 protein: CASSMGQKNEKLFF.

This clonotype is classed as medium-sized by frequency. The V call is TRBV5-6, the J call TRBJ1-2. CDR3 length equals 14 residues. CDR1 is SGHDT, CDR2 YYEEEE, per germline. CDR3 loop: CASSLLGEGYGYTF.